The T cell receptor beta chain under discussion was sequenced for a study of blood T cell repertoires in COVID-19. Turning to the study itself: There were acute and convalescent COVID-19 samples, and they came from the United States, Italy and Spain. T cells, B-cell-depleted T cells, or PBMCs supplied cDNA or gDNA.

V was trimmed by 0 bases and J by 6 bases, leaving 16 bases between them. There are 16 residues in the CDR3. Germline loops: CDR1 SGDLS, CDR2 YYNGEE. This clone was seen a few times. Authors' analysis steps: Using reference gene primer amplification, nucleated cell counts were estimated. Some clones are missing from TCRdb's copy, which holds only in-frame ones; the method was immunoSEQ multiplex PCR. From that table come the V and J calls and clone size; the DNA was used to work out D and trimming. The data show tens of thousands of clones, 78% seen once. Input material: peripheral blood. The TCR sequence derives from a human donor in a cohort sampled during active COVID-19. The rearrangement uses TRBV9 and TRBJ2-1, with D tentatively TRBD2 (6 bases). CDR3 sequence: CASSVGGGGFGNEQFF. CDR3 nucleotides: TGTGCCAGCAGCGTAGGTGGTGGGGGGTTTGGCAATGAGCAGTTCTTC.